This record covers a single TCR beta chain. Generated by immunoSEQ multiplex PCR, the TCRdb table keeps only in-frame clones and is missing some. The data show under 10,000 clones, about three fifths seen once. These data come from a study of coeliac disease. Study information: Coeliac patients had newly diagnosed active disease, refractory type I disease, or gluten-free diet control.

Trimming pared 3 bases from V and 5 bases from J, leaving 14 bases between. The germline gives CDR1 LGHNA, CDR2 YSLEER. The CDR3 extends over 14 amino acids. The chain links TRBV4-3 to TRBJ2-7, with D perhaps matching TRBD1 (7 bases). This TCR came from an older woman with celiac disease. Sequences were obtained from intraepithelial lymphocytes from the gut. The CDR3 reads CASSQGGQFDEQYF. The CDR3 DNA follows: TGCGCCAGCAGCCAGGGGGGACAGTTTGACGAGCAGTACTTC.